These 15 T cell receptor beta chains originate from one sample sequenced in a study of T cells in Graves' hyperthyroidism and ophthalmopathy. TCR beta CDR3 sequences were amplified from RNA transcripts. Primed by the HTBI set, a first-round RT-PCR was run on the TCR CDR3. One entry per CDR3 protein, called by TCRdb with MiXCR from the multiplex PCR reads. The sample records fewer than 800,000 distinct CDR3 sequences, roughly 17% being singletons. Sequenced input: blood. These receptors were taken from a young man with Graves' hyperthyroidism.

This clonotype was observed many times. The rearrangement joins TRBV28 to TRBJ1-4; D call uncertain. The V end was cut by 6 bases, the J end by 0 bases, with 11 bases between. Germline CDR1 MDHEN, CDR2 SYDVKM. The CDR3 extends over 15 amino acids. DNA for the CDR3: TGTGCCAGCAGCGAGGATGCAGCAACTAATGAAAAACTGTTTTTT. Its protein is CASSEDAATNEKLFF. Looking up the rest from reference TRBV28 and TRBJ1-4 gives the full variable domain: DVKVTQSSRYLVKRTGEKVFLECVQDMDHENMFWYRQDPGLGLRLIYFSYDVKMKEKGDIPEGYSVSREKKERFSLILESASTNQTSMYLCASSEDAATNEKLFFGSGTQLSVL.

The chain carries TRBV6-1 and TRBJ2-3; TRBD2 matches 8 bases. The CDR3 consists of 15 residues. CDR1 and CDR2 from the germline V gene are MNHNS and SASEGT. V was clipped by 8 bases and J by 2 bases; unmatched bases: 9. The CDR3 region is CASPPRGGSTDTQYF. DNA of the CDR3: TGTGCCAGCCCCCCCCGGGGGGGCTCCACAGATACGCAGTATTTT.

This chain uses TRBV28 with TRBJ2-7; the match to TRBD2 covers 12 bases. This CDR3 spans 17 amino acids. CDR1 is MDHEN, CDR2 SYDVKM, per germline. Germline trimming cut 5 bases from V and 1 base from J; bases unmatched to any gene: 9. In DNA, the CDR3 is TGTGCCAGCAGTCTACGGGAACTAGCGGGAGGTTCCTACGAGCAGTACTTC. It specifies CASSLRELAGGSYEQYF.

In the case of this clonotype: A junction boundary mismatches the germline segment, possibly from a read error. The CDR3 reads CATSDGTNFSYDQYF. For the CDR3, the DNA is TGTGCCACCAGTGATGGGACAAACTTCTCCTACGATCAGTACTTC. V is TRBV24-1 and J is TRBJ2-7; possible D gene TRBD1, 6 bases. CDR1 is KGHDR and CDR2 is SFDVKD in the germline V gene. The CDR3 spans 15 residues.

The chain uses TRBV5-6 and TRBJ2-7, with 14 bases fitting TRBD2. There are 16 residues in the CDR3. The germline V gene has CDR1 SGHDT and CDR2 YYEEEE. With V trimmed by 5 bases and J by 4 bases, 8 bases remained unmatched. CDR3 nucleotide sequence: TGTGCCAGCAGTCTCGGACTAGCGGGAGGCTTTTACGAGCAGTACTTC. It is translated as CASSLGLAGGFYEQYF.

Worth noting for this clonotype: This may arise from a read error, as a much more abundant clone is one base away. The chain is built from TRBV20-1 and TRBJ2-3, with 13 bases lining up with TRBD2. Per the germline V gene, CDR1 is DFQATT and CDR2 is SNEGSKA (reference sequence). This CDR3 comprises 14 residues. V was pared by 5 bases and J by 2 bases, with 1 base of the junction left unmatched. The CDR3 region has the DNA TGCAGTGCTGGACTAGCGGGAGACACAGATACGCAGTATTTT. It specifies CSAGLAGDTDTQYF.

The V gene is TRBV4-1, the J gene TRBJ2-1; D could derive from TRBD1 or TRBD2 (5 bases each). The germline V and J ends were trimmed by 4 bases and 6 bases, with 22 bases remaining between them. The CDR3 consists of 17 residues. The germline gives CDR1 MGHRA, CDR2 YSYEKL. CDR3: CASSLRGAPSGFNEQFF. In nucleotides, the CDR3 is TGCGCCAGCAGCCTCAGAGGGGCTCCTTCTGGCTTCAATGAGCAGTTCTTC.

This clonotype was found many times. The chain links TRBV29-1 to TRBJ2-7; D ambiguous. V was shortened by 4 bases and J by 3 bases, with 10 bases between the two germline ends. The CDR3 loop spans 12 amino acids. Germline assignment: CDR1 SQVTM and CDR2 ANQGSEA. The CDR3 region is CSVVNTNYEQYF. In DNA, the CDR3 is TGCAGCGTTGTAAACACCAACTACGAGCAGTACTTC.

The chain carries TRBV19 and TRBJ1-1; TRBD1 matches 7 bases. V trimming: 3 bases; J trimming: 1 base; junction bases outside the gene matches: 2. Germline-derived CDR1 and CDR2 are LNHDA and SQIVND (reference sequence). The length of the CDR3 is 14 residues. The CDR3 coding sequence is TGTGCCAGTAGTATGCACAGGGGGAACACTGAAGCTTTCTTT. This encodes CASSMHRGNTEAFF.

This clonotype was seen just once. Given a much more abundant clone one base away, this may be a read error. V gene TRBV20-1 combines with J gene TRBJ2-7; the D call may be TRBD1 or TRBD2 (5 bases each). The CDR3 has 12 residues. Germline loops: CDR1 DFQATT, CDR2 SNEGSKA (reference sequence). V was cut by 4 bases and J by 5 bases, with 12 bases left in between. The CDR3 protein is CSAMGDAHEQYF. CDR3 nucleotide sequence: TGCAGTGCTATGGGGGACGCCCACGAGCAGTACTTC.

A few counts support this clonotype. In DNA form, the CDR3 reads TGCGCCAGCAGCCACCAAGGGGAACAGAATCAGCCCCAGCATTTT. Its protein product is CASSHQGEQNQPQHF. The genes are TRBV4-1 and TRBJ1-5, with D perhaps matching TRBD1 (5 bases). There are 15 residues in the CDR3. Per germline, CDR1 MGHRA and CDR2 YSYEKL. The V end was cut by 3 bases, the J end by 4 bases, with 13 bases between.

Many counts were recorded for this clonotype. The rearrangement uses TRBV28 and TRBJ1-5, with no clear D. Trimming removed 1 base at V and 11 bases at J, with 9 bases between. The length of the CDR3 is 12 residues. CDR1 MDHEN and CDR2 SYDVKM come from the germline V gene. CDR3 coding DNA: TGTGCCAGCAGTTTATTTGGGAGTTCCCAGCATTTT. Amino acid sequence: CASSLFGSSQHF.

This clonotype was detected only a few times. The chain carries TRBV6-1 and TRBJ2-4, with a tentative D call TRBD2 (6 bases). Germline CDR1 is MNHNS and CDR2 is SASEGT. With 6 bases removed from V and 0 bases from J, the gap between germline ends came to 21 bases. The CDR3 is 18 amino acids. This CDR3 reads CASRPYEGGVLAKNIQYF. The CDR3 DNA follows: TGTGCCAGCAGACCCTATGAGGGAGGTGTACTAGCCAAAAACATTCAGTACTTC.

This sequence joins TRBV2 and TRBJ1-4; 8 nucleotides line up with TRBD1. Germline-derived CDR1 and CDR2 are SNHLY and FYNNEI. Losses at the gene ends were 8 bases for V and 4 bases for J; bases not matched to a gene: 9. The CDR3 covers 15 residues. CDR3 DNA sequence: TGTGCCAGCGCCGGACAGGGCTCGATTAATGAAAAACTGTTTTTT. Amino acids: CASAGQGSINEKLFF. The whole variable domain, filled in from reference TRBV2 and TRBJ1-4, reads EPEVTQTPSHQVTQMGQEVILRCVPISNHLYFYWYRQILGQKVEFLVSFYNNEISEKSEIFDDQFSVERPDGSNFTLKIRSTKLEDSAMYFCASAGQGSINEKLFFGSGTQLSVL.

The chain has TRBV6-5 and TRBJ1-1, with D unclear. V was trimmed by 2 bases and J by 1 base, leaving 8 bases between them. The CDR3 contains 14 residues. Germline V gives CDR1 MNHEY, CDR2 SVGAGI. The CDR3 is CASSYRPGNTEAFF. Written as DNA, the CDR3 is TGTGCCAGCAGTTACCGCCCAGGGAACACTGAAGCTTTCTTT.